This entry concerns a single T cell receptor (beta chain). This entry is derived from a study of CD8+ T cells in alopecia areata. Trimming cost V 0 bases and J 4 bases, with 21 bases left between them. The CDR3 runs 18 residues. Germline V gene lookup returns CDR1 MGHRA and CDR2 YSYEKL. Once RNA had been extracted, it was reverse transcribed into cDNA to act as the sequencing template. Profiling relied on immunoSEQ multiplex PCR, and the TCRdb table lists in-frame clones only, not all of them. The sample lists over 50,000 clones; roughly half were seen once. The receptor's source is a human donor with alopecia areata. The chain carries TRBV4-1 and TRBJ2-5, with a possible D match to TRBD2 (6 bases). The specimen comprised CD8+ T cells sorted from blood, sampled at week 0. This chain's CDR3 is CASSQESQAQRARETQYF. The CDR3 coding sequence is TGCGCCAGCAGCCAAGAGTCACAGGCCCAGCGGGCTAGAGAGACCCAGTACTTC.